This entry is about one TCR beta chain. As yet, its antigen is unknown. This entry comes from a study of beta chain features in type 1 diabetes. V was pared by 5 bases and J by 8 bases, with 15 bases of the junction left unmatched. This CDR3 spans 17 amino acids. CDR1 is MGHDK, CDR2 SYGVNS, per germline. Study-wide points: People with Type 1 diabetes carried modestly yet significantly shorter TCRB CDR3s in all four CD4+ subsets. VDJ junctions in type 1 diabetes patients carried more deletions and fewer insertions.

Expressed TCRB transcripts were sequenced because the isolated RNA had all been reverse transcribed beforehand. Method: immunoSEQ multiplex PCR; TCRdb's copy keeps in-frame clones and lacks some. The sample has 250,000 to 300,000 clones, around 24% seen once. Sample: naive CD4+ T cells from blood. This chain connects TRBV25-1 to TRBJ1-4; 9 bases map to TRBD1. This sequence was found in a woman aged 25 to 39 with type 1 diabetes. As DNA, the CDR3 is TGTGCCAGCAGTAATCCTACAGGGGGCCGAATTAAAGAAAAACTGTTTTTT. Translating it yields CASSNPTGGRIKEKLFF.